These 28 T cell receptor beta chains share one sample of origin, sequenced in a study of monozygotic twins with inflammatory bowel disease. TCRdb reanalyzed the 5' RACE reads and collapses them to one entry per CDR3 protein, without DNA. The repertoire shows about 210,000 distinct CDR3 sequences; the top ten hold around 1.5%. The sequencing input was blood. These receptors originate from a human donor with ulcerative colitis or Crohn's disease, or a healthy co-twin of an affected twin (not recorded which).

J is TRBJ1-5 and V is TRBV20-1; TCRdb returns TRBD1, unconfirmable since there is no DNA. The CDR3 sequence is 17 residues long. Germline-derived CDR1 and CDR2 are DFQATT and SNEGSKA (reference sequence). The CDR3 region is CSALSGTVPGGNQPQHF.

The rearrangement joins TRBV19 to TRBJ2-7; TCRdb names TRBD1, which stays unverified in the absence of DNA. Germline values: CDR1 LNHDA, CDR2 SQIVND (reference sequence). CDR3 length: 16 amino acids. Here the CDR3 reads CAIRGIYRWSSYEQYF. The whole variable domain, remainder taken from reference TRBV19 and TRBJ2-7, is DGGITQSPKYLFRKEGQNVTLSCEQNLNHDAMYWYRQDPGQGLRLIYYSQIVNDFQKGDIAEGYSVSREKKESFPLTVTSAQKNPTAFYLCAIRGIYRWSSYEQYFGPGTRLTVT.

The V and J genes are TRBV27 and TRBJ1-4. CDR3 size: 13 residues. Per the germline V gene, CDR1 is MNHEY and CDR2 is SMNVEV (reference sequence). CDR3 sequence reads: CASSLRGGRKLFF.

The chain uses TRBV7-2 and TRBJ2-5; the D call from TCRdb, TRBD1, cannot be confirmed without DNA. In germline, CDR1 is SGHTA, CDR2 FQGNSA. The CDR3 runs to 14 residues. The CDR3: CASSFQGSSETQYF. Variable domain in full (rest from reference TRBV7-2 and TRBJ2-5): GAGVSQSPSNKVTEKGKDVELRCDPISGHTALYWYRQSLGQGLEFLIYFQGNSAPDKSGLPSDRFSAERTGGSVSTLTIQRTQQEDSAVYLCASSFQGSSETQYFGPGTRLLVL.

The rearrangement joins TRBV5-1 to TRBJ1-1. Germline values: CDR1 SGHRS, CDR2 YFSETQ. This CDR3 has 13 amino acids. CDR3 sequence: CASSGGSKSWAFF.

The chain has TRBV6-1 and TRBJ1-1. Germline-derived CDR1 and CDR2 are MNHNS and SASEGT. This CDR3 comprises 14 residues. The CDR3 loop reads CASSSPTGNTEAFF.

V is TRBV20-1 and J is TRBJ2-7. The length of the CDR3 is 15 residues. Looked up from germline, CDR1 is DFQATT and CDR2 is SNEGSKA (reference sequence). The CDR3 loop reads CSARDSRRAGYEQYF.

The CDR3 sequence: CASSLDLRPGELFF. V gene TRBV7-6 combines with J gene TRBJ2-2. CDR3 length equals 14 residues. The V gene's germline CDR1 is SGHVS and CDR2 FNYEAQ.

The chain links TRBV20-1 to TRBJ2-7. The length of the CDR3 is 13 residues. Germline lookup yields CDR1 DFQATT and CDR2 SNEGSKA (reference sequence). CDR3 amino acids: CSARDIGTYEQYF.

The J gene is TRBJ2-5, the V gene TRBV7-9; the TCRdb call, TRBD1, lacks DNA for checking. The CDR3 spans 17 residues. Germline assignment: CDR1 SEHNR and CDR2 FQNEAQ (reference sequence). CDR3 loop: CASSSGGSGTDQETQYF.

The chain employs TRBV19 and TRBJ1-5. The CDR3 is 15 amino acids. Germline-derived CDR1 and CDR2 are LNHDA and SQIVND (reference sequence). CDR3 amino acids: CASITRVGSNQPQHF.

The chain is built from TRBV10-3 and TRBJ1-2; TCRdb's D gene call, TRBD1, goes unchecked for lack of DNA. The CDR3 is 14 amino acids. CDR1 is ENHRY and CDR2 is SYGVKD in the germline V gene. The CDR3 loop is CAITRDGTADGYTF.

This chain joins TRBV12-3 or TRBV12-4 and TRBJ1-3. The CDR3 sequence is 14 residues long. CDR3 amino acids: CASSFESSGNTIYF.

This sequence joins TRBV5-6 and TRBJ1-2; without DNA, the TCRdb call of TRBD1 cannot be checked. The CDR3 totals 14 residues. The germline V gene has CDR1 SGHDT and CDR2 YYEEEE. CDR3 region: CASTAAGEIYGYTF. Full variable domain (outside the CDR3, taken from reference TRBV5-6 and TRBJ1-2): DAGVTQSPTHLIKTRGQQVTLRCSPKSGHDTVSWYQQALGQGPQFIFQYYEEEERQRGNFPDRFSGHQFPNYSSELNVNALLLGDSALYLCASTAAGEIYGYTFGSGTRLTVV.

V gene TRBV7-2 combines with J gene TRBJ1-2. The CDR3 consists of 11 residues. Germline CDR1 SGHTA, CDR2 FQGNSA. The CDR3 sequence: CASVGDGGYTF. The full variable domain, in which reference TRBV7-2 and TRBJ1-2 provide the parts outside the CDR3, is GAGVSQSPSNKVTEKGKDVELRCDPISGHTALYWYRQSLGQGLEFLIYFQGNSAPDKSGLPSDRFSAERTGGSVSTLTIQRTQQEDSAVYLCASVGDGGYTFGSGTRLTVV.

The chain uses TRBV18 and TRBJ1-3; TCRdb reports TRBD1, a call that lacks DNA to check it against. CDR1 is KGHSH and CDR2 is LQKENI in the germline V gene. The CDR3 has 15 amino acids. The CDR3 spells CASSPSPGAGNTIYF.

The J gene is TRBJ2-2, the V gene TRBV12-3 or TRBV12-4; there is no DNA to check the TCRdb D call of TRBD1. The CDR3 length is 15 residues. This CDR3 reads CASSKPGPNTGELFF.

The chain has TRBV7-2 and TRBJ2-5. This CDR3 region has 15 residues. CDR1 is SGHTA, CDR2 FQGNSA, per germline. CDR3 protein: CASSRLVIDQETQYF.

V usage is TRBV7-2 and J usage is TRBJ2-1. The CDR3 sequence is 11 residues long. Germline V lookup: CDR1 SGHTA, CDR2 FQGNSA. This chain's CDR3 is CASSLMSEQFF.

This chain links TRBV24-1 with TRBJ1-4; TCRdb returns TRBD1, unconfirmable since there is no DNA. This CDR3 has 16 amino acids. Germline V lookup: CDR1 KGHDR, CDR2 SFDVKD. The CDR3 sequence is CAPYLPPTIANEKLFF.

V and J are TRBV4-2 and TRBJ2-3; absent DNA, TCRdb's TRBD2 call cannot be checked. CDR3 length: 15 amino acids. The V gene's germline CDR1 is LGHNA and CDR2 YNFKEQ. CDR3 protein: CASSRNPAETGTQYF.

The J gene is TRBJ2-5, the V gene TRBV20-1; the TCRdb D gene call, TRBD2, has no DNA to confirm it. This CDR3 is 13 amino acids long. Germline V lookup: CDR1 DFQATT, CDR2 SNEGSKA (reference sequence). The CDR3 sequence is CSAPGGGQETQYF.

V is TRBV7-7 and J is TRBJ2-2; TCRdb proposes TRBD1, but this gene call is untestable without DNA. The CDR3 spans 14 residues. The germline V gene encodes CDR1 SSHAT and CDR2 FNYEAQ (reference sequence). This CDR3 is CASSPGTGGGELFF.

The chain couples TRBV11-2 to TRBJ1-1; the TCRdb call, TRBD1, lacks DNA for checking. Per germline, CDR1 SGHAT and CDR2 FQNNGV. This CDR3 contains 13 residues. CDR3 loop: CASSYDRATEAFF. Supplemented by reference TRBV11-2 and TRBJ1-1, the full variable domain reads EAGVAQSPRYKIIEKRQSVAFWCNPISGHATLYWYQQILGQGPKLLIQFQNNGVVDDSQLPKDRFSAERLKGVDSTLKIQPAKLEDSAVYLCASSYDRATEAFFGQGTRLTVV.

This chain links TRBV9 with TRBJ2-5; absent DNA, TCRdb's TRBD1 call cannot be checked. CDR3 length: 14 residues. The germline V gene has CDR1 SGDLS and CDR2 YYNGEE. The CDR3 region is CASSATGLRETQYF.

The chain carries TRBV11-2 and TRBJ1-5; TCRdb indicates TRBD1, and absent DNA this call remains unverified. There are 17 residues in the CDR3. Germline V gives CDR1 SGHAT, CDR2 FQNNGV. CDR3 sequence reads: CASSLDIGTGDWKPQHF.

This chain uses TRBV5-6 with TRBJ2-3. This CDR3 comprises 15 residues. Germline loops: CDR1 SGHDT, CDR2 YYEEEE. The CDR3 is CASSPERTSTDTQYF.

V usage is TRBV9 and J usage is TRBJ2-1; without DNA, the TCRdb call of TRBD1 cannot be checked. This CDR3 contains 15 residues. Germline V CDR1 and CDR2: SGDLS, YYNGEE. This chain's CDR3 is CASSVRDREYNEQFF.